The T cell receptor beta chain under discussion was sequenced for a study of T cells after posttransplantation cyclophosphamide. The method was immunoSEQ multiplex PCR; TCRdb's version includes in-frame clones alone and lacks a portion of them. The top ten clones hold 0.6% to 0.75% of a sample with more than 20,000 clones, 73% of them seen once. General observations from the study: Skin or GI-infiltrating T cells shared few TRB sequences with blood. Recipient CMV seropositivity and CMV reactivation strongly tracked TRB clonality. Donor CD8+ memory clones often dominated recipient blood repertoires at later times.

The related graft donor's blood sample was taken on the day of bone marrow donation. This clone was recorded a few times. The target antigen is unknown. Deletions cut 5 bases from V and 1 base from J, with 12 bases between. Germline CDR1 reads MDHEN; CDR2 reads SYDVKM. This CDR3 has 15 amino acids. The origin of this receptor is a woman aged 55-70 years in good health, CMV-negative, and a related stem cell transplant donor. The gene calls are TRBV28 and TRBJ1-3; no firm D call. Sequences were obtained from memory CD4+ T cells sorted from PBMCs. The CDR3: CASSERGRSGNTIYF. The CDR3 DNA sequence: TGTGCCAGCAGTGAACGCGGGAGGTCTGGAAACACCATATATTTT.